A single sample is the source of the 24 T cell receptor beta chains below, sequenced in a study of identical twins (TCRdb year 2016). Library preparation used 5' RACE. Sequencing was performed on an Illumina HiSeq 2000. TCRdb ran its own pipeline on the public reads, namely fastp trimming at Q25 and MiXCR clone calling, and kept in-frame beta chains. For every CDR3 protein sequence, its rows merge into one entry that carries the most common genes and DNA. The sample table shows about 260,000 distinct CDR3 sequences, and about 7.3% are seen once. Under 4% of the sample belongs to the ten largest clones. This same sample was also taken into another study, of yellow fever vaccine responses in identical twins.

The sample consisted of memory (CD45RO+) T cells sorted from blood. The sample's cell subset or site label, in plain terms: CD45RO+ enriched T cells. Receptor source: a woman aged 18-35 years in good health.

The chain combines TRBV27 with TRBJ2-7; tentative D call: TRBD1 (6 bases). V gave up 4 bases and J gave up 7 bases, with 29 bases separating them. The CDR3 covers 18 residues. Germline CDR1 is MNHEY and CDR2 is SMNVEV (reference sequence). The chain's CDR3 is CASSSTGRGLRKGYEQYF. CDR3 coding DNA: TGTGCCAGCAGTTCCACAGGGAGAGGGCTGCGGAAAGGGTATGAGCAGTACTTC.

The rearrangement uses TRBV25-1 and TRBJ2-7; D might be TRBD1 (6 bases). Deletions cut 7 bases from V and 0 bases from J, with 13 bases between. The CDR3 totals 14 residues. Germline assignment: CDR1 MGHDK and CDR2 SYGVNS. Here the CDR3 DNA reads TGTGCCAGCAACTCAGACAGGAGCTCCTACGAGCAGTACTTC. It encodes CASNSDRSSYEQYF.

This rearrangement joins TRBV3-1 to TRBJ2-2, with 8 bases fitting TRBD2. Germline trimming cut 0 bases from V and 2 bases from J; bases unmatched to any gene: 5. Germline assignment: CDR1 LGHDT and CDR2 YNNKEL (reference sequence). The CDR3 is made up of 17 amino acids. This chain's CDR3 is CASSQDPGGTNTGELFF. The CDR3 DNA is TGTGCCAGCAGCCAAGATCCGGGGGGGACTAACACCGGGGAGCTGTTTTTT.

The chain combines TRBV24-1 with TRBJ2-7; D call uncertain. Per the germline V gene, CDR1 is KGHDR and CDR2 is SFDVKD. V was shortened by 6 bases and J by 0 bases, with 11 bases between the two germline ends. The CDR3 is 14 residues long. The CDR3 spells CATSSRVLSYEQYV. The CDR3 bases are TGTGCCACCAGTTCAAGGGTTCTCTCCTACGAGCAGTACGTC.

This clonotype was counted ten times or more. V is TRBV10-1 and J is TRBJ1-1, with D hard to call. V lost 8 bases and J 1 base, leaving 8 bases between the germline ends. Germline V gene lookup returns CDR1 WNHNN and CDR2 SYGVQD (reference sequence). This CDR3 is built from 12 residues. The CDR3 protein is CASVGPNTEAFF. As DNA, the CDR3 is TGCGCCAGCGTGGGTCCGAACACTGAAGCTTTCTTT.

This clonotype was seen a handful of times. This chain connects TRBV28 to TRBJ1-5, with a weak D call TRBD1 (6 bases). This CDR3 spans 15 amino acids. Trimming stripped 4 bases from V and 5 bases from J, with 15 bases between. Germline V lookup: CDR1 MDHEN, CDR2 SYDVKM. CDR3 DNA: TGTGCCAGCAGTTCCCCAGGGGCAACGGATCAGCCCCAGCATTTT. This encodes CASSSPGATDQPQHF.

The gene calls are TRBV5-8 and TRBJ2-1; the D is unclear. The ends were cut back, 4 bases at V and 9 bases at J, with 14 bases in the middle. The V gene's germline CDR1 is SGHTS and CDR2 YDEGEE. The length of the CDR3 is 13 residues. For the CDR3, the DNA is TGTGCCAGCAGCGATCGGTGGTTGGGTGAGCAGTTCTTC. Its protein product is CASSDRWLGEQFF.

In its sample, this clonotype was seen many times. The gene calls are TRBV12-3 or TRBV12-4 and TRBJ1-1, with TRBD1 identical over 8 bases. V lost 4 bases to trimming and J lost 6 bases; unmatched junction nucleotides: 10. The CDR3 has 15 amino acids. DNA of the CDR3: TGTGCCAGCAGTTCCGGACAGGGCCGAGGGGCTGAAGCTTTCTTT. Translating gives CASSSGQGRGAEAFF.

In this sample, this clonotype turned up a few times. The chain couples TRBV6-1 to TRBJ1-5; no definite D call. V lost 2 bases, J lost 2 bases, and 4 bases lay in between. CDR1 MNHNS and CDR2 SASEGT come from the germline V gene. The CDR3 spans 13 residues. For the CDR3, the DNA is TGTGCCAGCAGTGAACAGGGCAATCAGCCCCAGCATTTT. Its translation is CASSEQGNQPQHF.

This clonotype appeared a few times. CDR3 coding DNA: TGCGCCAGCCGTGACGATAACACCGGGGAGCTGTTTTTT. Translated: CASRDDNTGELFF. V gene TRBV5-1 combines with J gene TRBJ2-2; no clear D gene. V lost 7 bases to trimming and J lost 2 bases, with 9 bases between them. In germline, CDR1 is SGHRS, CDR2 YFSETQ. The length of the CDR3 is 13 residues. The full variable domain, completed using reference TRBV5-1 and TRBJ2-2, is KAGVTQTPRYLIKTRGQQVTLSCSPISGHRSVSWYQQTPGQGLQFLFEYFSETQRNKGNFPGRFSGRQFSNSRSEMNVSTLELGDSALYLCASRDDNTGELFFGEGSRLTVL.

This clonotype was seen more than once but under ten times. The chain has TRBV11-2 and TRBJ2-1; 9 bases map to TRBD1. The CDR3 has 16 residues. Trimming removed 4 bases from V and 9 bases from J; junction bases left unmatched: 13. Germline V gives CDR1 SGHAT, CDR2 FQNNGV. CDR3 DNA: TGTGCCAGCAGCTCGTTCCGGGACAGGGATAGGGCTGAGCAGTTCTTC. Translating it yields CASSSFRDRDRAEQFF. The full variable domain, completed using reference TRBV11-2 and TRBJ2-1, is EAGVAQSPRYKIIEKRQSVAFWCNPISGHATLYWYQQILGQGPKLLIQFQNNGVVDDSQLPKDRFSAERLKGVDSTLKIQPAKLEDSAVYLCASSSFRDRDRAEQFFGPGTRLTVL.

This clonotype was detected only a few times. The chain combines TRBV27 with TRBJ2-7, with D hard to call. Per germline, CDR1 MNHEY and CDR2 SMNVEV (reference sequence). Trimming shortened V by 5 bases and J by 7 bases, and 9 bases separated the two germline ends. This CDR3 is built from 11 residues. CDR3 residues: CASSQFREQYF. The CDR3, as DNA: TGTGCCAGCAGTCAATTCCGAGAGCAGTACTTC.

This clonotype was found a few times. V gene TRBV11-2 combines with J gene TRBJ2-3; TRBD2 matches at 10 bases. The CDR3 totals 16 residues. CDR1 and CDR2 (germline): SGHAT, FQNNGV. The ends lost 1 base at V and 1 base at J; junction bases unmatched: 2. The CDR3 spells CASSLVLAGGTDTQYF. The CDR3, as DNA: TGTGCCAGCAGCTTAGTTCTAGCGGGGGGCACAGATACGCAGTATTTT.

The V gene is TRBV6-1, the J gene TRBJ2-7, with D perhaps being TRBD1 or TRBD2 (5 bases each). The CDR3 sequence is 13 residues long. Germline CDR1 is MNHNS and CDR2 is SASEGT. Trimming cost V 9 bases and J 3 bases, with 15 bases left between them. CDR3 residues: CASSRDGYYEQYF. The CDR3 DNA follows: TGTGCCAGTAGCCGGGACGGATACTACGAGCAGTACTTC.

The sample holds a few counts of this clonotype. The chain's CDR3 is CASRPGPGGTEAFF. CDR3 in DNA: TGTGCCAGCAGGCCGGGCCCCGGAGGGACTGAAGCTTTCTTT. V gene TRBV28 combines with J gene TRBJ1-1; D not resolved. Germline values: CDR1 MDHEN, CDR2 SYDVKM. Trimming removed 6 bases at V and 5 bases at J, with 16 bases between. CDR3 length: 14 residues.

This clonotype was seen ten or more times. The genes are TRBV6-1 and TRBJ2-1; 7 bases line up with TRBD2. Germline V lookup: CDR1 MNHNS, CDR2 SASEGT. The CDR3 is 15 amino acids. J gave up 6 bases and V 7 bases, and 12 bases lay outside the gene matches. In nucleotides, the CDR3 is TGTGCCAGCAACCCCAGGAGCGGGGCATCCAATGAGCAGTTCTTC. It codes for CASNPRSGASNEQFF.

The chain combines TRBV19 with TRBJ2-2; D unclear. The length of the CDR3 is 13 residues. V was shortened by 4 bases and J by 4 bases, with 7 bases between the two germline ends. Germline V lookup: CDR1 LNHDA, CDR2 SQIVND (reference sequence). CDR3 region: CASSKFPTGELFF. Here the CDR3 DNA reads TGTGCCAGTAGTAAGTTCCCCACCGGGGAGCTGTTTTTT.

The genes are TRBV6-5 and TRBJ2-5; D is unclear. V lost 0 bases to trimming and J lost 2 bases, with 7 bases between them. Per the germline V gene, CDR1 is MNHEY and CDR2 is SVGAGI. This CDR3 is 14 amino acids long. The CDR3 DNA reads as TGTGCCAGCAGTTACTCTTGGAAGCAAGAGACCCAGTACTTC. The encoded protein is CASSYSWKQETQYF.

V and J are TRBV20-1 and TRBJ2-1, with D perhaps being TRBD1 or TRBD2 (5 bases each). The germline gives CDR1 DFQATT, CDR2 SNEGSKA (reference sequence). The V and J ends lost 6 bases and 4 bases respectively, with 13 bases between them. This CDR3 region has 13 residues. As DNA, the CDR3 is TGCAGTGCCCCACGGGGCGAATACAATGAGCAGTTCTTC. Its translation is CSAPRGEYNEQFF.

This clonotype was counted only a few times. J is TRBJ2-7 and V is TRBV12-3 or TRBV12-4; unclear D gene. The CDR3 has 15 amino acids. Trimming stripped 6 bases from V and 4 bases from J, with 19 bases between. CDR3 protein: CASRLVRLLAYEQYF. DNA for the CDR3: TGTGCCAGCAGGCTGGTTCGGCTACTGGCTTACGAGCAGTACTTC.

At least ten counts were recorded for this clonotype. The chain joins TRBV20-1 to TRBJ1-1; the D gene is possibly TRBD1 (5 bases). This CDR3 is 13 amino acids long. Looked up from germline, CDR1 is DFQATT and CDR2 is SNEGSKA (reference sequence). Trimming stripped 5 bases from V and 0 bases from J, with 10 bases between. The CDR3 DNA is TGCAGTGCTCATAGACAGCTGAACACTGAAGCTTTCTTT. This codes for CSAHRQLNTEAFF.

The chain combines TRBV11-2 with TRBJ1-6; D not certain. Germline CDR1 and CDR2: SGHAT and FQNNGV. The CDR3 is 12 residues long. Between the trimmed V and J ends, which lost 6 bases and 6 bases, there was a span of 6 bases. The CDR3 here is CASRQTNSPLHF. The CDR3 DNA reads as TGTGCCAGCAGACAGACTAATTCACCCCTCCACTTT.

The V gene is TRBV27, the J gene TRBJ1-2; possibly TRBD1 for D (5 bases). CDR3 length: 15 amino acids. CDR1 is MNHEY and CDR2 is SMNVEV in the germline V gene (reference sequence). V lost 6 bases to trimming and J lost 5 bases, with 19 bases between them. The CDR3 loop reads CASRTPSGGFYGYTF. Here the CDR3 DNA reads TGTGCCAGCAGAACGCCGAGCGGGGGGTTTTATGGCTACACCTTC.

This clonotype was observed a few times. V usage is TRBV5-1 and J usage is TRBJ2-1, with TRBD2 matching 7 bases. V lost 3 bases, J lost 6 bases, and 9 bases stayed unmatched. CDR1 SGHRS and CDR2 YFSETQ come from the germline V gene. This CDR3 is 15 amino acids long. The CDR3 region is CASSSLGGGRNEQFF. For the CDR3, the DNA is TGCGCCAGCAGCTCACTTGGGGGGGGACGCAATGAGCAGTTCTTC. The full variable domain, in which reference TRBV5-1 and TRBJ2-1 provide the parts outside the CDR3, is KAGVTQTPRYLIKTRGQQVTLSCSPISGHRSVSWYQQTPGQGLQFLFEYFSETQRNKGNFPGRFSGRQFSNSRSEMNVSTLELGDSALYLCASSSLGGGRNEQFFGPGTRLTVL.